A selection of T cell receptor beta chains follows, all from one sample in a study of tumor-infiltrating lymphocytes in primary liver carcinoma. Using its own MiXCR run on the multiplex PCR reads, TCRdb lists one record per CDR3 protein. The profile covers approximately 300,000 distinct CDR3 sequences, with over 55% appearing a single time and 9% to 10% taken by the ten largest. What was sequenced was peripheral blood. These receptors originate from a man between 35 and 55 years old with primary liver carcinoma and hepatitis B virus infection. The CDR3 runs from the conserved cysteine through the conserved F or W. A D gene is named only where the DNA matches it firmly. A row's size may be missing; if present it is once, few, many or a size class.

NA,TRBD1,TRBV5-1,TRBJ2-3,CASTPVRDRGDGTQYF,TGTGCCAGCACCCCCGTTAGAGACAGGGGAGACGGTACGCAGTATTTT
NA,NA,TRBV10-2,TRBJ2-5,CASSESAKTQYF,TGCGCCAGCAGTGAGTCGGCGAAGACCCAGTACTTC
NA,TRBD2,TRBV11-2,TRBJ2-1,CASSHSGRAGDHETFF,TGTGCCAGCAGCCATAGCGGGAGGGCCGGAGATCATGAGACGTTCTTC
NA,TRBD1,TRBV7-9,TRBJ2-3,CASSLAGQGTDTQYF,TGTGCCAGCAGCTTAGCGGGACAGGGCACAGATACGCAGTATTTT
NA,TRBD2,TRBV27,TRBJ2-1,CASSSSGRRLDEQFF,TGTGCCAGCAGCTCTAGCGGGAGGAGGTTGGACGAGCAGTTCTTC
many,NA,TRBV5-4,TRBJ2-5,CASSLAGSQETQYF,TGTGCCAGCAGCCTGGCCGGGTCCCAAGAGACCCAGTACTTC
few,NA,TRBV5-1,TRBJ1-1,CASSLWGADTEAFF,TGCGCCAGCAGCCTTTGGGGGGCGGACACTGAAGCTTTCTTT
once,NA,TRBV6-6,TRBJ2-7,CTSSFQGRYEQYF,TGTACCAGCAGTTTTCAGGGGCGGTACGAGCAATACTTC
NA,NA,TRBV5-1,TRBJ2-1,CASGSDGVSYNEQFF,TGCGCCAGCGGGAGTGACGGGGTCTCCTACAATGAGCAGTTCTTC
NA,NA,TRBV1,TRBJ2-3,CTNSRHTPGLAATDTQYF,TGCACCAACAGCCGCCACACTCCGGGACTAGCTGCGACGGATACGCAGTATTTT
many,NA,TRBV4-2,TRBJ2-7,CASSQGDPIGYEQYF,TGTGCCAGCAGCCAAGGAGACCCTATCGGCTACGAGCAGTACTTC
many,TRBD2,TRBV6-1,TRBJ2-5,CASSEGAGGRETQYF,TGTGCCAGCAGTGAAGGGGCGGGAGGAAGGGAGACCCAGTACTTC
many,TRBD2,TRBV6-1,TRBJ2-1,CASSAVSGTYNEQFF,TGTGCCAGCAGTGCCGTTAGCGGGACCTACAATGAGCAGTTCTTC
NA,NA,TRBV29-1,TRBJ2-7,CSLESGEYEHYF,TGCAGCCTTGAGTCGGGGGAGTACGAGCATTACTTC
many,NA,TRBV10-3,TRBJ1-2,CAIMRERNYGYTF,TGTGCCATCATGAGGGAGAGAAACTATGGCTACACCTTC
NA,NA,TRBV13,TRBJ2-1,CASSLLGGIGNEQFF,TGTGCCAGCAGCTTACTTGGCGGGATAGGCAATGAGCAGTTCTTC
once,TRBD1,TRBV4-1,TRBJ2-1,CTSSHTPGTGGVNEQFF,TGCACCAGCAGCCACACCCCCGGGACAGGGGGCGTCAATGAGCAGTTCTTC
NA,TRBD1,TRBV28,TRBJ2-2,CASCLLRQGFGELFF,TGTGCCAGCTGTTTACTCAGACAGGGTTTCGGGGAGCTGTTTTTT
NA,TRBD1,TRBV5-1,TRBJ2-2,CATSLVTGKNTGELFF,TGCGCCACCAGCTTGGTGACAGGGAAAAACACCGGGGAGCTGTTTTTT
few,TRBD2,TRBV5-1,TRBJ2-2,CASSLRGGLNTGELFF,TGCGCCAGCAGCTTGCGGGGAGGGCTGAACACCGGGGAGCTGTTTTTT
NA,NA,TRBV5-4,TRBJ1-2,CASQRQASGGHGYTF,TGTGCCAGCCAAAGACAGGCTAGCGGGGGTCATGGCTACACCTTC
NA,NA,TRBV5-1,TRBJ2-7,CASSLGVRGTPYEQYF,TGCGCCAGCAGCTTGGGCGTGAGGGGGACCCCCTACGAGCAGTACTTC
NA,NA,TRBV6-5,TRBJ2-7,CASSYGVGRRSYEQYF,TGTGCCAGCAGTTACGGGGTGGGGCGGCGCTCCTACGAGCAGTACTTC
NA,NA,TRBV6-1,TRBJ1-6,CASSERQYSYNSPLHF,TGTGCCAGCAGTGAAAGGCAGTACTCCTATAATTCACCCCTCCACTTT
few,TRBD1,TRBV5-4,TRBJ1-2,CASSLNPGGLGYTF,TGTGCCAGCAGCCTGAACCCAGGGGGCTTGGGCTACACCTTC
few,TRBD1,TRBV10-2,TRBJ2-3,CASSELNRGTDTQYF,TGCGCCAGCAGTGAATTGAACAGGGGGACAGATACGCAGTATTTT
once,TRBD2,TRBV5-4,TRBJ2-1,CASNWGGLTSGTNEQFF,TGTGCCAGCAACTGGGGGGGATTGACTAGCGGGACGAATGAGCAATTCTTC
NA,TRBD1,TRBV11-2,TRBJ1-6,CASSLAQGTANNSPLHF,TGTGCCAGCAGCTTAGCTCAAGGGACAGCCAATAATTCACCCCTCCACTTT
NA,TRBD1,TRBV28,TRBJ2-2,CASSLGQGLTGELFF,TGTGCCAGCAGTTTGGGACAGGGGCTCACCGGGGAGCTGTTTTTT
NA,TRBD2,TRBV14,TRBJ2-3,CASTLAARFRGTQYF,TGTGCCAGTACCCTAGCGGCCCGATTCCGGGGTACGCAGTATTTT
NA,NA,TRBV28,TRBJ1-3,CASSFMGSGDTIYF,TGTGCCAGCAGTTTCATGGGGTCCGGAGACACCATATACTTT
NA,NA,TRBV7-8,TRBJ1-1,CASSSVLGRNTETFF,TGTGCCAGCAGCTCAGTCCTTGGGCGGAACACTGAAACTTTCTTT
many,TRBD2,TRBV29-1,TRBJ2-7,CSAGLAGVGYEQYF,TGCAGCGCCGGACTAGCGGGAGTAGGGTACGAGCAGTACTTC
NA,NA,TRBV4-3,TRBJ1-4,CASSQAGTRGNEKLFF,TGCGCCAGCAGCCAAGCGGGAACAAGGGGGAATGAAAAACTGTTTTTT
many,NA,TRBV6-5,TRBJ2-5,CASTHTADSIQETQYF,TGTGCCAGCACCCATACCGCCGACTCGATACAAGAGACCCAGTACTTC
NA,TRBD2,TRBV6-4,TRBJ2-3,CASSEGTSGHTDTQYF,TGTGCCAGCAGTGAAGGGACTAGCGGGCACACAGATACGCAGTATTTT
NA,TRBD1,TRBV28,TRBJ2-5,CASSSRKTGLETRYF,TGTGCCAGCAGTTCACGGAAGACAGGGTTAGAGACCCGGTACTTC
NA,TRBD2,TRBV6-5,TRBJ2-7,CASNLSASGRIYEQYF,TGTGCCAGCAATCTCAGTGCTAGCGGGAGGATCTACGAGCAGTACTTC
NA,NA,TRBV4-3,TRBJ2-2,CASGQEGGDLNTEELFF,TGCGCCAGCGGCCAAGAAGGCGGAGACCTGAACACCGAGGAGCTGTTTTTT
NA,NA,TRBV30,TRBJ2-7,CAWRRGFSSSYEQYF,TGTGCCTGGAGGAGGGGTTTTTCCAGCTCCTACGAGCAGTACTTC
NA,TRBD2,TRBV5-1,TRBJ2-1,CASSQGLAGLSSYNEEFF,TGCGCCAGCAGCCAGGGACTAGCGGGTTTGAGCTCCTACAATGAGGAGTTCTTC
NA,NA,TRBV5-1,TRBJ2-5,CASSGSGSETQYF,TGCGCCAGCAGTGGATCTGGATCGGAGACCCAGTACTTC
NA,TRBD2,TRBV4-2,TRBJ2-5,CASSQDYGVLAGEETQYF,TGTGCCAGCAGCCAAGATTATGGCGTACTAGCGGGAGAAGAGACCCAGTACTTC
few,TRBD1,TRBV6-2/TRBV6-3,TRBJ2-7,CANSPRTGFSYEQYF,TGTGCCAACAGTCCCCGGACAGGATTCTCCTACGAGCAGTACTTC
NA,TRBD2,TRBV5-1,TRBJ2-1,CASSLPGLAGGLDEQFF,TGCGCCAGCAGCTTGCCGGGACTAGCGGGAGGGTTGGATGAGCAGTTCTTC
NA,NA,TRBV7-9,TRBJ1-4,CASSSGRDGGEKLFF,TGTGCCAGCAGCTCCGGACGGGATGGAGGAGAAAAACTGTTTTTT
many,TRBD2,TRBV4-2,TRBJ2-1,CASSPGASGIRYEQFF,TGTGCCAGCAGTCCCGGGGCTAGCGGGATCCGGTATGAGCAGTTCTTC
once,NA,TRBV30,TRBJ1-1,CAWSVQFGTEAFF,TGTGCCTGGAGTGTACAGTTCGGGACTGAAGCTTTCTTT
many,TRBD1,TRBV12-3/TRBV12-4,TRBJ2-7,CASSLILGFRTGSYEQYF,TGTGCCAGCAGTTTAATATTGGGCTTTAGGACAGGGTCCTACGAGCAGTACTTC
NA,NA,TRBV6-2/TRBV6-3,TRBJ2-5,CASSYPRLTGASGETQYF,TGTGCCAGCAGTTACCCTCGTCTAACGGGAGCCTCAGGGGAGACCCAGTACTTC
few,NA,TRBV6-5,TRBJ1-2,CASSYGAAMSYTF,TGTGCCAGCAGTTACGGGGCCGCGATGAGCTACACCTTC